This note documents a single T cell receptor beta chain sequence. The CDR3 runs to 14 residues. J lost 6 bases, V lost 2 bases, and 5 bases had no gene match. The V gene's germline CDR1 is ENHRY and CDR2 SYGVKD. Sequencing used immunoSEQ multiplex PCR; TCRdb keeps in-frame clones, though not all of them. The repertoire has 150,000 to 200,000 clones, about four fifths of them found once; the top ten carry approximately 6.9%. The source of the sample is a study of blood T cell repertoires in COVID-19. The V and J genes are TRBV10-3 and TRBJ2-3, with 7 bases lining up with TRBD2. The receptor's source is a man aged 60 to 75 with acute or convalescent COVID-19. Sequencing used peripheral blood. CDR3 loop: CAISEEPLADTQYF. Here the CDR3 DNA reads TGTGCCATCAGTGAGGAGCCACTAGCGGATACGCAGTATTTT.